This T cell receptor (beta chain) was identified during a study of blood T cells in healthy people across ages. This clonotype was counted only a few times. Its antigen is not known. General study results and limits: The diversity estimates, figures obtained from one million T cells, were considered underestimates. Getting older went along with TCR beta diversity per million T cells dropping roughly linearly. Diversity was higher, and naive CD4+ cells more numerous, in long-lived donors than in aged donors.

The second PCR ran about 6 to 12 cycles with a sample-barcoded 5' primer and J-beta primers. Each cDNA molecule was tagged by a template-switch adaptor that had 12 random nucleotides. From the 5' RACE reads, TCRdb called clonotypes with MiXCR, one entry per CDR3 protein. Altogether about 650,000 distinct CDR3 sequences are present, around 32% being singletons, with the ten largest covering 15% to 19%. Sample: blood. This clonotype was obtained from a woman aged 80 or over in good health.

DNA of the CDR3: TGTGCCAGCAGCCCCGGACGGGCGGGAGGTTATGAGCAGTTCTTC. It yields the protein CASSPGRAGGYEQFF. The rearrangement joins TRBV5-6 to TRBJ2-1; 8 bases line up with TRBD2. Germline-derived CDR1 and CDR2 are SGHDT and YYEEEE. CDR3 size: 15 residues. Losses at the gene ends were 4 bases for V and 8 bases for J; bases not matched to a gene: 11.